The text below deals with one T cell receptor (beta chain). These data originate in a study of blood T cell repertoires in COVID-19. Resolution of symptoms, clearance, or two negative PCRs was present in recovered Cohort 3 donors. Some clones are missing from TCRdb's copy, which holds only in-frame ones; the method was immunoSEQ multiplex PCR. Among about 320,000 clones listed, 90% were seen once. V lost 4 bases and J lost 5; bases outside the gene matches: 4. The germline V gene encodes CDR1 LGHNA and CDR2 YNFKEQ. This CDR3 has 13 residues. This chain uses TRBV4-2 with TRBJ1-2; 7 bases match TRBD1. The receptor's source is a man in his sixties who had recovered from COVID-19. The specimen was PBMCs or T cells enriched from blood (not recorded which). The CDR3 loop is CASSPDRTYGYTF. The CDR3 DNA reads TGTGCCAGCAGCCCGGACAGGACGTATGGCTACACCTTC.